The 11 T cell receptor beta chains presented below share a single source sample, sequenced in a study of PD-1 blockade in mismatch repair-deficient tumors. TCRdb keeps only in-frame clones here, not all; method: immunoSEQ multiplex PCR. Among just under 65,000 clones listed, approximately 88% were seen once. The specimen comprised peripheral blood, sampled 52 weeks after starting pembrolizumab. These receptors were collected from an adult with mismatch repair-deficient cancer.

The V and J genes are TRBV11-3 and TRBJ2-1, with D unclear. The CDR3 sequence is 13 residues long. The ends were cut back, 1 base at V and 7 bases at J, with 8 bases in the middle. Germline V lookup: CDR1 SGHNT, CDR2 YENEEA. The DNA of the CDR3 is TGTGCCAGCAGCTTAGGCCCGGTAAATGAGCAGTTCTTC. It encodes CASSLGPVNEQFF.

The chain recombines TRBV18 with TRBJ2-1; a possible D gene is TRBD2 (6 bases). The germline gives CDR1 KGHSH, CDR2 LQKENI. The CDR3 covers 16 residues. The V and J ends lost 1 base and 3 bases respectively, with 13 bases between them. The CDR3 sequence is CASSPLKGLVYNEQFF. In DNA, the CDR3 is TGTGCCAGCTCACCACTCAAGGGACTCGTCTACAATGAGCAGTTCTTC.

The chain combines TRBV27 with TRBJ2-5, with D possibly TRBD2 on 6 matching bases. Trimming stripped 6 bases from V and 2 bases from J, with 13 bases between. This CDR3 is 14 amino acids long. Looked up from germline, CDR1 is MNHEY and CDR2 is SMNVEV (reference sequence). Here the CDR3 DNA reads TGTGCCAGCAGCTCCGCCGGGACTCAAGAGACCCAGTACTTC. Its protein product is CASSSAGTQETQYF.

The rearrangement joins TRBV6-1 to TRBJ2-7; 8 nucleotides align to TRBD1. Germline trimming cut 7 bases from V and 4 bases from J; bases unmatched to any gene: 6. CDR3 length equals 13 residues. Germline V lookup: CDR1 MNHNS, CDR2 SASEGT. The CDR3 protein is CASIGQGAYEQYF. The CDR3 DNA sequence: TGTGCCAGCATAGGACAGGGCGCGTACGAGCAGTACTTC.

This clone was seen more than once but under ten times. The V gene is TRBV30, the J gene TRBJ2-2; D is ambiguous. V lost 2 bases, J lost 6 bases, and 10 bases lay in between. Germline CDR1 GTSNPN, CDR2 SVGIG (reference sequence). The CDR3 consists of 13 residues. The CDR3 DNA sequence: TGTGCCTGGAGTCCCTTCGTGGCCGGGGAGCTGTTTTTT. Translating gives CAWSPFVAGELFF.

This CDR3 reads CASSPQISADTQYF. The CDR3 nucleotides read TGTGCCAGCAGCCCACAGATAAGCGCAGATACGCAGTATTTT. The chain joins TRBV7-9 to TRBJ2-3, with D unresolved. This CDR3 is 14 amino acids long. Between the trimmed V and J ends, which lost 5 bases and 4 bases, there was a span of 13 bases. Germline-derived CDR1 and CDR2 are SEHNR and FQNEAQ (reference sequence).

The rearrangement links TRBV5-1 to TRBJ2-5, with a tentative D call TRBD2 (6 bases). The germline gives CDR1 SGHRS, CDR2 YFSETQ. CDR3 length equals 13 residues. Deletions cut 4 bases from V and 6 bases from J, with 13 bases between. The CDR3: CASSGGTRQTQYF. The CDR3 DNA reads TGCGCCAGCAGCGGAGGGACCCGACAGACCCAGTACTTC.

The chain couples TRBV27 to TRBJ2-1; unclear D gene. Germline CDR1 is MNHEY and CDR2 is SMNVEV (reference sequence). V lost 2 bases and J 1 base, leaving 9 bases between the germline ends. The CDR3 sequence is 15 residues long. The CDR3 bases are TGTGCCAGCAGTTTAGGGTCCTCTTCCTACAATGAGCAGTTCTTC. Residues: CASSLGSSSYNEQFF.

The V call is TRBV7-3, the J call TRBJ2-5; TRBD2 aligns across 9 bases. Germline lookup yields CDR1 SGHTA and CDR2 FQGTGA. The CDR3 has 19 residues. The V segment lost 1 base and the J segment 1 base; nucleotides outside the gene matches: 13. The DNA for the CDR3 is TGTGCCAGCAGCTTAATGCGGGAGGGCTTAAGCAATCTCCAAGAGACCCAGTACTTC. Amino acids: CASSLMREGLSNLQETQYF.

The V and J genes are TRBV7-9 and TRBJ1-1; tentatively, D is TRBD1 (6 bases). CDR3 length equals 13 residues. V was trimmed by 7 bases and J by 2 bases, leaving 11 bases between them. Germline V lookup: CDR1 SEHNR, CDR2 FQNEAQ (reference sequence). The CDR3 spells CASNLGGNTEAFF. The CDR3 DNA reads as TGTGCCAGCAACCTAGGGGGTAACACTGAAGCTTTCTTT.

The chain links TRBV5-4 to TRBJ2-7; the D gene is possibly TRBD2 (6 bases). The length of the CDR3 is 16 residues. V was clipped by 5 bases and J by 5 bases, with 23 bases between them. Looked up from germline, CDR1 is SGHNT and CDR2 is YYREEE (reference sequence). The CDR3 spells CASRRDLSREAHEQYF. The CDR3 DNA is TGTGCCAGCAGAAGGGACCTTTCAAGGGAGGCCCACGAGCAGTACTTC.